This T cell receptor beta chain derives from a study of blood T cells in healthy people across ages. General observations from the study: Unknown donor CMV status possibly confounded expanded clonotype changes.

CDR3 length equals 12 residues. Germline lookup yields CDR1 MGHDK and CDR2 SYGVNS. V lost 2 bases, J lost 8 bases, and 2 bases stayed unmatched. This clonotype has a single count. Its antigen is undetermined. Each sample provided at least 6 micrograms of extracted total RNA. With a J-beta primer mix and a sample-barcoded 5' primer, a second PCR ran about 7 to 11 cycles. The template-switch adaptor, which had 12 random nucleotides, put a tag on each cDNA molecule. From the 5' RACE reads, TCRdb called clonotypes with MiXCR, one entry per CDR3 protein. The sample has about 1.4 million distinct CDR3 sequences; around 55% are singletons.

The sample taken for sequencing was blood. The receptor comes from a man aged 18 to 29 in good health. The rearrangement joins TRBV25-1 to TRBJ1-1, with TRBD1 identical over 7 bases. The DNA of the CDR3 is TGTGCCAGCAGTGAAACAGGGGTAGAAGCTTTCTTT. Translation: CASSETGVEAFF.